These 27 T cell receptor beta chains were sequenced from one sample in a study of blood T cell repertoires in COVID-19. TCRdb's copy holds only in-frame clones and misses some; the assay was immunoSEQ multiplex PCR. This table has fewer than 70,000 clones, about 86% appearing once. Sample: peripheral blood. Receptor source: a human donor in a cohort sampled during active COVID-19.

The V and J genes are TRBV19 and TRBJ1-1; D may be TRBD1 (6 bases). This CDR3 contains 16 residues. The germline CDR1 and CDR2 sequences are LNHDA and SQIVND (reference sequence). V was shortened by 7 bases and J by 4 bases, with 22 bases between the two germline ends. The CDR3 region has the DNA TGTGCCAGTACCGGGGGGACAACGTGGGATGGCACTGAAGCTTTCTTT. It encodes CASTGGTTWDGTEAFF.

This clone was observed once. The chain employs TRBV7-6 and TRBJ2-1, with 7 bases lining up with TRBD2. The germline CDR1 and CDR2 sequences are SGHVS and FNYEAQ. Trimming took 2 bases from V and 0 from J; bases not matched to a gene: 10. The CDR3 extends over 18 amino acids. The DNA of the CDR3 is TGTGCCAGCAGCTTAACCGACAGTGGCGGGGGCTCCTACAATGAGCAGTTCTTC. The encoded protein is CASSLTDSGGGSYNEQFF. Full variable domain (missing parts from reference TRBV7-6 and TRBJ2-1): GAGVSQSPRYKVTKRGQDVALRCDPISGHVSLYWYRQALGQGPEFLTYFNYEAQQDKSGLPNDRFSAERPEGSISTLTIQRTEQRDSAMYRCASSLTDSGGGSYNEQFFGPGTRLTVL.

V is TRBV27 and J is TRBJ1-2, with a tentative D call TRBD1 (6 bases). This CDR3 contains 13 residues. The V gene's germline CDR1 is MNHEY and CDR2 SMNVEV (reference sequence). Trimming pared 5 bases from V and 3 bases from J, leaving 10 bases between. CDR3 nucleotide sequence: TGTGCCAGCAGTCCAGGGACATACTATGGCTACACCTTC. Translating gives CASSPGTYYGYTF.

The CDR3 region has the DNA TGTGCCAGTAGTTTCTCTAGCGGGGGCCTCACAGATACGCAGTATTTT. It specifies CASSFSSGGLTDTQYF. The chain recombines TRBV19 with TRBJ2-3, with 10 bases identical to TRBD2. The germline gives CDR1 LNHDA, CDR2 SQIVND (reference sequence). This CDR3 spans 16 amino acids. The V segment lost 5 bases and the J segment 2 bases; nucleotides outside the gene matches: 7.

V and J are TRBV3-1 (or the pseudogene TRBV3-2) and TRBJ1-2, with TRBD1 matching 7 bases. This CDR3 has 14 residues. Germline values: CDR1 LGHDT, CDR2 YNNKEL (reference sequence). V trimming: 3 bases; J trimming: 3 bases; junction bases outside the gene matches: 4. The CDR3 spells CASSHRTGYYGYTF. CDR3 in DNA: TGTGCCAGCAGCCACCGGACAGGTTACTATGGCTACACCTTC.

This chain uses TRBV4-1 with TRBJ1-1; a weak D match, TRBD1 (5 bases). This CDR3 has 15 amino acids. V was shortened by 0 bases and J by 3 bases, with 11 bases between the two germline ends. In germline, CDR1 is MGHRA, CDR2 YSYEKL. In DNA form, the CDR3 reads TGCGCCAGCAGCCAAGATTCTCGGGGGGACACTGAAGCTTTCTTT. Its protein product is CASSQDSRGDTEAFF.

The chain has TRBV2 and TRBJ2-7; 9 nucleotides match TRBD1. J was trimmed by 6 bases and V by 1 base; bases with no gene match: 10. Germline CDR1 is SNHLY and CDR2 is FYNNEI. This CDR3 is 16 amino acids long. The CDR3 DNA is TGTGCCAGCAGTGAAGGGGACAGGGCCTGGTATGTCGAGCAGTACTTC. Translation gives CASSEGDRAWYVEQYF.

V and J are TRBV2 and TRBJ2-7; TRBD2 might be the D (6 bases). Germline CDR1 is SNHLY and CDR2 is FYNNEI. The CDR3 spans 14 residues. Trimming left V 6 bases short and J 2 bases short, with 14 bases between. CDR3 coding DNA: TGTGCCAGCAGAGCGAACGGGGGTGCCTACGAGCAGTACTTC. Encoded protein: CASRANGGAYEQYF.

This clone was counted a single time. This sequence joins TRBV2 and TRBJ2-5, with TRBD2 as a possible D gene (7 bases). Germline assignment: CDR1 SNHLY and CDR2 FYNNEI. V lost 5 bases and J lost 5, with 18 bases in between. The CDR3 has 15 residues. CDR3 loop: CASSNYRGGIETQYF. The CDR3 bases are TGTGCCAGCAGTAATTATAGGGGGGGGATCGAGACCCAGTACTTC.

This clone appeared a single time. V and J are TRBV30 and TRBJ1-2; no definite D call. Trimming left V 1 base short and J 4 bases short, with 10 bases between. The CDR3 extends over 13 amino acids. Germline V lookup: CDR1 GTSNPN, CDR2 SVGIG (reference sequence). The CDR3 region is CAWSAGYAYGYTF. The CDR3 DNA reads as TGTGCCTGGAGTGCAGGATACGCCTATGGCTACACCTTC.

The J gene is TRBJ1-2, the V gene TRBV10-2; D call uncertain. Germline V gene data show CDR1 as WSHSY and CDR2 as SAAADI. This CDR3 spans 13 amino acids. Trimming pared 6 bases from V and 3 bases from J, leaving 11 bases between. This CDR3 reads CASSPQSDYGYTF. The CDR3 nucleotides are TGCGCCAGCAGCCCGCAGTCAGACTATGGCTACACCTTC.

The rearrangement joins TRBV19 to TRBJ1-4, with D possibly matching TRBD1 (6 bases). CDR1 is LNHDA, CDR2 SQIVND, per germline (reference sequence). This CDR3 is 16 amino acids long. The V and J ends lost 3 bases and 0 bases respectively, with 11 bases between them. The CDR3 spells CASSMDSFATNEKLFF. CDR3 nucleotide sequence: TGTGCCAGTAGTATGGACAGTTTTGCAACTAATGAAAAACTGTTTTTT.

The chain recombines TRBV4-1 with TRBJ2-4; a weak D match, TRBD2 (5 bases). Germline CDR1 MGHRA, CDR2 YSYEKL. Trimming pared 3 bases from V and 5 bases from J, leaving 23 bases between. This CDR3 comprises 18 residues. This CDR3 is CASSHLMYGESPENIQYF. CDR3 DNA sequence: TGCGCCAGCAGCCATTTAATGTACGGGGAATCGCCCGAAAACATTCAGTACTTC.

V usage is TRBV3-1 (or the pseudogene TRBV3-2) and J usage is TRBJ2-7; D might be TRBD1 (6 bases). The length of the CDR3 is 15 residues. V lost 0 bases to trimming and J lost 2 bases, with 11 bases between them. The germline gives CDR1 LGHDT, CDR2 YNNKEL (reference sequence). The CDR3 DNA is TGTGCCAGCAGCCAAGAAGGGGGATTAGCCTACGAGCAGTACTTC. This gives the protein CASSQEGGLAYEQYF.

The chain combines TRBV4-3 with TRBJ2-6; tentatively, D is TRBD1 (5 bases). The V gene lost 3 bases and the J gene lost 0 bases, with 15 bases spanning the gap. Per germline, CDR1 LGHNA and CDR2 YSLEER. CDR3 length equals 18 residues. The CDR3 DNA reads as TGCGCCAGCAGCCAGGGGCTCTATGACAACTCTGGGGCCAACGTCCTGACTTTC. This encodes CASSQGLYDNSGANVLTF.

This clone was detected once. The CDR3 protein is CASSLGGTDQETQYF. CDR3 nucleotide sequence: TGCGCCAGCAGCTTGGGGGGGACAGACCAAGAGACCCAGTACTTC. The rearrangement uses TRBV5-1 and TRBJ2-5, with 7 bases aligning to TRBD1. The CDR3 extends over 15 amino acids. Per germline, CDR1 SGHRS and CDR2 YFSETQ. Unmatched junction bases numbered 2, after V lost 0 bases and J lost 0 bases.

The chain couples TRBV6-5 to TRBJ1-5, with 8 bases matching TRBD1. The germline V gene has CDR1 MNHEY and CDR2 SVGAGI. The CDR3 extends over 15 amino acids. V lost 10 bases to trimming and J lost 2 bases; unmatched junction nucleotides: 10. CDR3 loop: CATLDRGKGNQPQHF. As DNA, the CDR3 is TGTGCCACCCTCGACAGGGGCAAGGGCAATCAGCCCCAGCATTTT.

The rearrangement links TRBV2 to TRBJ2-7, with TRBD2 identical over 13 bases. Germline V CDR1 and CDR2: SNHLY, FYNNEI. The J segment lost 3 bases and the V segment lost 10 bases, leaving 12 bases of the junction unmatched. This CDR3 has 16 amino acids. The CDR3 reads CAIIRTSGSSGYEQYF. CDR3 DNA sequence: TGTGCCATCATACGGACTAGCGGGAGTTCGGGCTACGAGCAGTACTTC.

The chain employs TRBV6-4 and TRBJ2-5; D possibly corresponds to TRBD2 (5 bases). Germline V lookup: CDR1 MRHNA, CDR2 SNTAGT. CDR3 length equals 13 residues. Trimming took 3 bases from V and 4 from J, leaving 9 bases between them. The CDR3 loop reads CASSEDYGETQYF. DNA of the CDR3: TGTGCCAGCAGTGAAGACTACGGAGAGACCCAGTACTTC.

The rearrangement links TRBV7-2 to TRBJ2-6; tentative D call: TRBD1 (6 bases). The germline V gene encodes CDR1 SGHTA and CDR2 FQGNSA. The CDR3 sequence is 17 residues long. Trimming cost V 5 bases and J 0 bases, with 14 bases left between them. The CDR3 DNA is TGTGCCAGCAGCCCCAGGGGATTCGGCTCTGGGGCCAACGTCCTGACTTTC. Protein product: CASSPRGFGSGANVLTF. The full variable domain, its missing parts supplied by reference TRBV7-2 and TRBJ2-6, is GAGVSQSPSNKVTEKGKDVELRCDPISGHTALYWYRQSLGQGLEFLIYFQGNSAPDKSGLPSDRFSAERTGGSVSTLTIQRTQQEDSAVYLCASSPRGFGSGANVLTFGAGSRLTVL.

The rearrangement uses TRBV7-9 and TRBJ2-3; 11 bases fit TRBD1. The germline CDR1 and CDR2 sequences are SEHNR and FQNEAQ (reference sequence). This CDR3 contains 17 residues. Trimming removed 5 bases from V and 4 bases from J; junction bases left unmatched: 11. DNA for the CDR3: TGTGCCAGCAGCCCTGACGGACAGGGGGCGCAACCAGATACGCAGTATTTT. Encoded protein: CASSPDGQGAQPDTQYF.

This chain joins TRBV6-5 and TRBJ1-1; weak D call: TRBD1 (5 bases). Germline CDR1 MNHEY, CDR2 SVGAGI. V shed 4 bases and J shed 2 bases, with 11 bases lying between them. The CDR3 covers 14 residues. CDR3 in amino acids: CASSFSTGNTEAFF. CDR3 nucleotides: TGTGCCAGCAGTTTTTCCACAGGTAACACTGAAGCTTTCTTT.

Here the CDR3 reads CASSQDRGFGANVLTF. In DNA form, the CDR3 reads TGCGCCAGCAGCCAAGATCGGGGGTTTGGGGCCAACGTCCTGACTTTC. The chain employs TRBV4-1 and TRBJ2-6, with D possibly matching TRBD2 (6 bases). The CDR3 totals 16 residues. Between the trimmed V and J ends, which lost 0 bases and 3 bases, there was a span of 9 bases. Germline V lookup: CDR1 MGHRA, CDR2 YSYEKL.

The chain has TRBV28 and TRBJ1-2; D is perhaps TRBD1 (5 bases). CDR3 size: 13 residues. In germline, CDR1 is MDHEN, CDR2 SYDVKM. V lost 1 base and J 11 bases, leaving 14 bases between the germline ends. The CDR3, as DNA: TGTGCCAGCAGTTTATCGACAGCCCTGGGGTACACCTTC. Residues: CASSLSTALGYTF.

This chain links TRBV9 with TRBJ1-2; no reliable D call. CDR3 size: 14 residues. Germline lookup yields CDR1 SGDLS and CDR2 YYNGEE. Trimming pared 6 bases from V and 6 bases from J, leaving 18 bases between. CDR3 DNA sequence: TGTGCCAGCAAATCGGGAGGGCTCGAGGATGGCTACACCTTC. This encodes CASKSGGLEDGYTF. The complete variable domain, with remaining parts taken from reference TRBV9 and TRBJ1-2, reads DSGVTQTPKHLITATGQRVTLRCSPRSGDLSVYWYQQSLDQGLQFLIQYYNGEERAKGNILERFSAQQFPDLHSELNLSSLELGDSALYFCASKSGGLEDGYTFGSGTRLTVV.

The chain recombines TRBV4-3 with TRBJ2-7; the match to TRBD1 covers 7 bases. Per the germline V gene, CDR1 is LGHNA and CDR2 is YSLEER. This CDR3 is 13 amino acids long. Trimming at V came to 4 bases and at J to 4 bases, leaving 4 bases not matched to a gene. The CDR3 spells CASSRDSKYEQYF. For the CDR3, the DNA is TGCGCCAGCAGCCGGGACAGTAAATACGAGCAGTACTTC.

V is TRBV4-3 and J is TRBJ2-2, with 10 bases aligning to TRBD2. V lost 0 bases and J lost 9; bases outside the gene matches: 16. Germline CDR1 LGHNA, CDR2 YSLEER. This CDR3 comprises 19 residues. The CDR3 region has the DNA TGCGCCAGCAGCCAAGATCCGTTACTAGCGGGATATCAGTCCCGGGAGCTGTTTTTT. Amino acids: CASSQDPLLAGYQSRELFF.